The 14 T cell receptor beta chains in this list originate from one sample, sequenced in a study of T-cell reconstitution after alpha-beta-depleted transplantation in children. Library preparation (for TCRbeta) was performed with unique molecular identifiers. TCRdb reprocessed the PCR reads via MiXCR and lists one record per CDR3 protein. The table records roughly 610,000 distinct CDR3 sequences, roughly 10% of them present only once. The starting material was PBMCs from the stem cell graft donor, obtained from the stem cell graft. The receptors shown here come from a human donor who donated a stem cell graft to a child with acute myeloid leukemia.

The rearrangement links TRBV18 to TRBJ1-2; D remains ambiguous. Trimming took 1 base from V and 4 from J, leaving 7 bases between them. The germline V gene encodes CDR1 KGHSH and CDR2 LQKENI. This CDR3 region has 13 residues. The CDR3 sequence: CASSPLDVYGYTF. CDR3 sequence (DNA): TGTGCCAGCTCACCACTCGATGTCTATGGCTACACCTTC. The full variable domain, in which reference TRBV18 and TRBJ1-2 provide the parts outside the CDR3, is NAGVMQNPRHLVRRRGQEARLRCSPMKGHSHVYWYRQLPEEGLKFMVYLQKENIIDESGMPKERFSAEFPKEGPSILRIQQVVRGDSAAYFCASSPLDVYGYTFGSGTRLTVV.

This clonotype was detected ten times or more. V and J are TRBV7-2 and TRBJ2-2, with D uncertain. The CDR3 loop spans 14 amino acids. Trimming stripped 1 base from V and 7 bases from J, with 10 bases between. CDR1 SGHTA and CDR2 FQGNSA come from the germline V gene. CDR3 nucleotide sequence: TGTGCCAGCAGCTTAGTCCCTACCAGCGGGGAGCTGTTTTTT. This encodes CASSLVPTSGELFF.

This clonotype appeared a few times. The J gene is TRBJ2-1, the V gene TRBV7-2; a weak D match, TRBD2 (6 bases). V shed 5 bases and J shed 2 bases, with 19 bases lying between them. Germline-derived CDR1 and CDR2 are SGHTA and FQGNSA. The CDR3 covers 17 residues. CDR3 coding DNA: TGTGCCAGCAGCCCCGAGGGAGGAGCTAGCGCCTACAATGAGCAGTTCTTC. Translating it yields CASSPEGGASAYNEQFF.

This clonotype was recorded many times. The rearrangement joins TRBV27 to TRBJ2-1; no clear D. In germline, CDR1 is MNHEY, CDR2 SMNVEV (reference sequence). With 5 bases removed from V and 8 bases from J, the gap between germline ends came to 13 bases. The CDR3 has 13 amino acids. The CDR3 coding sequence is TGTGCCAGCAGTCCGCTTCCAGCCTATGAGCAGTTCTTC. Protein: CASSPLPAYEQFF.

This clonotype was counted many times. The chain combines TRBV7-9 with TRBJ2-1, with D maybe TRBD2 (6 bases). Germline assignment: CDR1 SEHNR and CDR2 FQNEAQ (reference sequence). The CDR3 runs 16 residues. V was trimmed by 1 base and J by 3 bases, leaving 13 bases between them. The CDR3 nucleotides are TGTGCCAGCAGCTTAGTCGGCGGGGCGATCTACAATGAGCAGTTCTTC. It encodes CASSLVGGAIYNEQFF.

This clonotype has a handful of counts. The chain combines TRBV28 with TRBJ2-1, with D possibly being TRBD2 (7 bases). Trimming stripped 1 base from V and 4 bases from J, with 20 bases between. CDR3 length: 18 amino acids. CDR1 and CDR2 from the germline V gene are MDHEN and SYDVKM. CDR3 in amino acids: CASSLFGTSGTLYNEQFF. CDR3 nucleotide sequence: TGTGCCAGCAGTTTATTCGGGACAAGCGGGACCTTGTACAATGAGCAGTTCTTC.

This clonotype was seen more than once but under ten times. J is TRBJ2-7 and V is TRBV9, with 12 bases lining up with TRBD2. The V segment lost 3 bases and the J segment 5 bases; nucleotides outside the gene matches: 9. Per the germline V gene, CDR1 is SGDLS and CDR2 is YYNGEE. The CDR3 is 16 residues long. The CDR3 DNA sequence: TGTGCCAGCAGCGATACGACTAGCGGGAGTTCCCACGAGCAGTACTTC. Residues: CASSDTTSGSSHEQYF.

The J gene is TRBJ1-2, the V gene TRBV5-1, with D perhaps matching TRBD1 (6 bases). The CDR3 runs to 14 residues. V lost 0 bases, J lost 4 bases, and 10 bases lay in between. CDR1 and CDR2 from the germline V gene are SGHRS and YFSETQ. The CDR3 DNA reads as TGCGCCAGCAGCTTGGGCGACAGGATCTATGGCTACACCTTC. Encoded protein: CASSLGDRIYGYTF.

This clonotype was seen many times. This chain connects TRBV6-4 to TRBJ1-1, with a possible D match to TRBD1 (5 bases). The CDR3 consists of 13 residues. Germline V gene sequence: CDR1 MRHNA, CDR2 SNTAGT. V was trimmed by 6 bases and J by 6 bases, leaving 14 bases between them. CDR3 residues: CASSPREDAEAFF. The CDR3 bases are TGTGCCAGCAGCCCCAGGGAGGACGCTGAAGCTTTCTTT.

The chain couples TRBV6-2 or TRBV6-3 to TRBJ2-7; 11 bases align to TRBD1. V dropped 4 bases and J dropped 0; count of bases not matched to a gene: 20. The CDR3 has 21 residues. Germline values: CDR1 MNHEY, CDR2 SVGEGT. CDR3 in amino acids: CASSSPRTGGSGGPTSYEQYF. The CDR3 coding sequence is TGTGCCAGCAGTTCTCCCAGGACAGGGGGCTCAGGGGGTCCCACCTCCTACGAGCAGTACTTC.

This clonotype is labeled medium-sized (0.01 to 0.1%). V and J are TRBV12-3 or TRBV12-4 and TRBJ1-2; D is unclear. The CDR3 runs 12 residues. V lost 3 bases and J lost 8, with 10 bases in between. The CDR3 nucleotides read TGTGCCAGCAGTTTTTATATTGGAGGCTACACCTTC. Translated, it gives CASSFYIGGYTF.

This clonotype was seen repeatedly, ten times or more. The J gene is TRBJ2-5, the V gene TRBV28; D is possibly TRBD1 (6 bases). Germline loops: CDR1 MDHEN, CDR2 SYDVKM. V was shortened by 6 bases and J by 2 bases, with 13 bases between the two germline ends. This CDR3 is built from 14 residues. The CDR3: CASRKQGSQETQYF. Here the CDR3 DNA reads TGTGCCAGCAGGAAACAGGGTAGTCAAGAGACCCAGTACTTC.

This clonotype occurred a few times. This rearrangement joins TRBV3-1 to TRBJ1-5; 8 nucleotides agree with TRBD1. The CDR3 has 15 residues. The germline gives CDR1 LGHDT, CDR2 YNNKEL (reference sequence). The V segment lost 1 base and the J segment 3 bases; nucleotides outside the gene matches: 2. The CDR3 sequence is CASSQGTGHNQPQHF. The CDR3, as DNA: TGTGCCAGCAGCCAAGGGACAGGGCACAATCAGCCCCAGCATTTT. Supplemented by reference TRBV3-1 and TRBJ1-5, the full variable domain reads DTAVSQTPKYLVTQMGNDKSIKCEQNLGHDTMYWYKQDSKKFLKIMFSYNNKELIINETVPNRFSPKSPDKAHLNLHINSLELGDSAVYFCASSQGTGHNQPQHFGDGTRLSIL.

This clonotype was seen repeatedly, ten times or more. The chain couples TRBV5-1 to TRBJ2-1; 14 bases line up with TRBD2. Trimming at V came to 7 bases and at J to 9 bases, leaving 9 bases not matched to a gene. CDR3 length equals 15 residues. The germline V gene encodes CDR1 SGHRS and CDR2 YFSETQ. CDR3 protein: CASRIGTSGSSEQFF. The CDR3, as DNA: TGCGCCAGCCGGATCGGGACTAGCGGGAGTTCTGAGCAGTTCTTC.